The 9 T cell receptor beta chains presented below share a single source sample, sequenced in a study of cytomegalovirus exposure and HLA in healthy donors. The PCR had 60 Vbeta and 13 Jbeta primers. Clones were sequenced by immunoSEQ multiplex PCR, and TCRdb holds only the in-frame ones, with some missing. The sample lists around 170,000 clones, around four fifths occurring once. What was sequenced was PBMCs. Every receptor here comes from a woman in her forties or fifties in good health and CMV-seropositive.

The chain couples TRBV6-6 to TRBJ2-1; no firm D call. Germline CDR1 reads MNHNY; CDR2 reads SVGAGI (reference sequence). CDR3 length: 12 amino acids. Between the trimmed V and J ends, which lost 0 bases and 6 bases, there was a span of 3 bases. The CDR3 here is CASSYSSNEQFF. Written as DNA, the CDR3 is TGTGCCAGCAGTTACTCGAGCAATGAGCAGTTCTTC.

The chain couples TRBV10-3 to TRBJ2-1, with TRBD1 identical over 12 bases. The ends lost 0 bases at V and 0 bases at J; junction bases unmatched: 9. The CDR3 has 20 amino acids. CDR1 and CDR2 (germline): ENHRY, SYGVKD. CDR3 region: CAISESGTGGLAVSYNEQFF. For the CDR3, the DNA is TGTGCCATCAGTGAGTCCGGGACAGGGGGCCTAGCGGTCTCCTACAATGAGCAGTTCTTC.

CDR3 sequence reads: CASSISGLAFYEQYF. As DNA, the CDR3 is TGTGCCAGTAGTATTTCGGGACTAGCGTTCTACGAGCAGTACTTC. The chain recombines TRBV19 with TRBJ2-7; TRBD2 matches at 10 bases. This CDR3 contains 15 residues. After removal of 3 bases from V and 3 bases from J, the junction contained 5 bases not matched to a gene. The germline V gene encodes CDR1 LNHDA and CDR2 SQIVND (reference sequence).

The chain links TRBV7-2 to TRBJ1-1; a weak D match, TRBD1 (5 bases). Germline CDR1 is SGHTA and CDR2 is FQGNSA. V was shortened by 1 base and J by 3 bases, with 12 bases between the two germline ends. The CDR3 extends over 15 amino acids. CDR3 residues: CASSLVVGGYTEAFF. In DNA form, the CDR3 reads TGTGCCAGCAGCTTAGTCGTGGGGGGATACACTGAAGCTTTCTTT.

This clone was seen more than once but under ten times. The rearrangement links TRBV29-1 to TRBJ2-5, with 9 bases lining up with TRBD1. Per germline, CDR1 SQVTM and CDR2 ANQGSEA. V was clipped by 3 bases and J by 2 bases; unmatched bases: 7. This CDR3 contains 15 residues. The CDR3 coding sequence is TGCAGCGTTGAGAAGGGGACAGGGCAGCAAGAGACCCAGTACTTC. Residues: CSVEKGTGQQETQYF.

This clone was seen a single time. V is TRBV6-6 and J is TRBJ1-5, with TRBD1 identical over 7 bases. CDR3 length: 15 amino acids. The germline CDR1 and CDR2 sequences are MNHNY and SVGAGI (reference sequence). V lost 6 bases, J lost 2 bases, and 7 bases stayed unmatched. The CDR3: CASRNRGSGNQPQHF. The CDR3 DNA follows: TGTGCCAGCAGGAACAGGGGATCGGGCAATCAGCCCCAGCATTTT.

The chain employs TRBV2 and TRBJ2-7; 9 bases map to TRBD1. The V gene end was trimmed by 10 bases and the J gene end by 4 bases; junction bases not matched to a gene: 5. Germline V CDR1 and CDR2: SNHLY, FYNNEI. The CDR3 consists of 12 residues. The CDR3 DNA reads TGTGCCAACCGGGGACAGGGATACGAGCAGTACTTC. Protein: CANRGQGYEQYF.

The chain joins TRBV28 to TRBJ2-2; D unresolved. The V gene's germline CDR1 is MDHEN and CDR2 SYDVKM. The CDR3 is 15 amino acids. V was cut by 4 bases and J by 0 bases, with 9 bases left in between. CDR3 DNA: TGTGCCAGCAGTTCTCCTCAGTCGAACACCGGGGAGCTGTTTTTT. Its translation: CASSSPQSNTGELFF.

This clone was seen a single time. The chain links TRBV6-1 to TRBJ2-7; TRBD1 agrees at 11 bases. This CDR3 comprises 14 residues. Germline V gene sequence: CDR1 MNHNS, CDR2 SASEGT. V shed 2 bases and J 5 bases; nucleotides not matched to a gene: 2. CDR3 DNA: TGTGCCAGCAGTGAAAGGGACAGGGGGGACGAGCAGTACTTC. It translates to CASSERDRGDEQYF.